This TCR beta chain was sequenced for a study of breast tumors, draining lymph nodes, adjacent tissues. Trimming took off 5 bases at V and 0 bases at J, with 23 bases between the two ends. CDR1 is MDHEN and CDR2 is SYDVKM in the germline V gene. This CDR3 contains 18 residues. Samples came from axillary lymph nodes draining the breast cancer. Broader study findings: Compared with basal-like, luminal-like tumors shared significantly more repertoire with nontumor tissue. Most tumor T cells seemingly derive from lymph node, then expand in tumor. That most tumor T cells come from lymph nodes remained unproven. Tumor repertoires ranked between lymph nodes and nontumor tissue in diversity, with V and J gene preferences.

TCRdb recomputed calls from the multiplex PCR reads with MiXCR, one row per CDR3 protein. The repertoire holds some 100,000 distinct CDR3 sequences, 21% seen once, with approximately 1.3% in the top ten. Points on this clonotype: Its antigen is unidentified.

This TCR was recovered from a female donor with breast cancer. Some clones in this sample may be carry-over from other donors' samples. The material sequenced was axillary lymph node tissue. The chain combines TRBV28 with TRBJ2-7; a possible D gene is TRBD2 (5 bases). This CDR3 is CASSSLRRASRLSYEQYF. Written as DNA, the CDR3 is TGTGCCAGCAGTAGCCTCCGACGGGCTAGCCGCCTCTCCTACGAGCAGTACTTC.